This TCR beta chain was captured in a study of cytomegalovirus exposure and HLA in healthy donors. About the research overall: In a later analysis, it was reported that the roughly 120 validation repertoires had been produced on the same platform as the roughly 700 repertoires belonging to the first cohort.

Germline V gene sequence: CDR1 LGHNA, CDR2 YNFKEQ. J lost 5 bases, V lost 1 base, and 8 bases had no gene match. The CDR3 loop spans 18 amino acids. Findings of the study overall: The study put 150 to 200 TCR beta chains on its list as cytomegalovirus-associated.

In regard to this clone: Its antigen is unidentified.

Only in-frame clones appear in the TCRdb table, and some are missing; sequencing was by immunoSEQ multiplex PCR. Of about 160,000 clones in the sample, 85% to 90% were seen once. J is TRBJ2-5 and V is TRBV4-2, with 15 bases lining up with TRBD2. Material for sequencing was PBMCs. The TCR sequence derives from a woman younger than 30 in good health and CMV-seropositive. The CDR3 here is CASSQAIGLAGGEETQYF. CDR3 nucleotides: TGTGCCAGCAGCCAAGCTATAGGACTAGCGGGAGGGGAGGAGACCCAGTACTTC.